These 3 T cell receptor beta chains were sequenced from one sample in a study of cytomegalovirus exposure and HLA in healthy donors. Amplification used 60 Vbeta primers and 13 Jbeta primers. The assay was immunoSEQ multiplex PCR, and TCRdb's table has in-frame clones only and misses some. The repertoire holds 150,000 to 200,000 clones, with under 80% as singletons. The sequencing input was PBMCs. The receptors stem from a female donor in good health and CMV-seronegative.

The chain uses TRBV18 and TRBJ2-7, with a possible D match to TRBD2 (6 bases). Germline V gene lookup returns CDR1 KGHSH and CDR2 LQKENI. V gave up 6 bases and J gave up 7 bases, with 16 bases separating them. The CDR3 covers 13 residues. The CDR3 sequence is CASSPGLPSEQYF. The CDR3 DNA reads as TGTGCCAGCTCGCCGGGACTCCCATCAGAGCAGTACTTC.

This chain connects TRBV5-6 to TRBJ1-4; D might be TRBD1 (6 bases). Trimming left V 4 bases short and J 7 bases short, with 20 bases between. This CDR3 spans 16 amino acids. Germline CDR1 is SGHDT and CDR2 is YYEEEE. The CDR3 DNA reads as TGTGCCAGCAGCCCATCCCCTAGGGGGAACAGTGAAAAACTGTTTTTT. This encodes CASSPSPRGNSEKLFF.

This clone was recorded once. The CDR3 DNA follows: TGTGCCAGCAGCCGGGACAGGGGCTACGAGCAGTACTTC. Its translation: CASSRDRGYEQYF. J is TRBJ2-7 and V is TRBV5-5, with 10 bases aligning to TRBD1. Germline CDR1 is SGHKS and CDR2 is YYEKEE (reference sequence). Losses at the gene ends were 4 bases for V and 3 bases for J; bases not matched to a gene: 1. The CDR3 consists of 13 residues.